The present TCR beta chain was sequenced within a study of OX40 agonist ivuxolimab in advanced cancers. Overall study context: Patients received intravenous ivuxolimab every 2 weeks at 0.01 to 10 mg/kg. One hepatocellular carcinoma and a couple of cutaneous melanoma patients partially responded. Findings and caveats of the study: Doses of 0.1 to 3.0 mg/kg were accompanied by clonal expansion of CD4+ and CD8+ blood T cells by week 6.

No patient had autoimmune disease or received systemic immunosuppression. Remarks on this clone: Its antigen remains unknown.

Profiling relied on immunoSEQ multiplex PCR, and the TCRdb table lists in-frame clones only, not all of them. The table shows roughly 12,000 clones, with around nine tenths occurring only once. CDR3 length: 14 amino acids. The germline gives CDR1 SGHTS, CDR2 YDEGEE. V lost 7 bases and J lost 3; bases outside the gene matches: 7. The chain has TRBV5-8 and TRBJ2-1; 7 positions agree with TRBD2. This TCR derives from an adult with an advanced solid tumor such as melanoma, head and neck, liver or kidney cancer. Sequencing was performed on CD4+ or CD8+ T cells sorted from blood, taken in a trial of the OX40 agonist ivuxolimab. DNA of the CDR3: TGTGCCAGCGGTTTACCTAGCGGCTACAATGAGCAGTTCTTC. Translated, it gives CASGLPSGYNEQFF.